The 23 T cell receptor beta chains presented below share a single source sample, sequenced in a study of neurological immune-mediated disorders. TCRdb independently ran MiXCR on the 5' RACE reads; one entry per CDR3 protein. The data show about 38,000 distinct CDR3 sequences, 7% to 8.5% seen once. The source material was CD4+ T cells from blood. The receptors here all came from a man aged 45-65 years in good health.

This clonotype was detected many times. The V gene is TRBV7-3, the J gene TRBJ2-1, with TRBD2 identical over 10 bases. The J segment lost 5 bases and the V segment lost 2 bases, leaving 3 bases of the junction unmatched. CDR1 SGHTA and CDR2 FQGTGA come from the germline V gene. CDR3 length equals 15 residues. CDR3 sequence (DNA): TGTGCCAGCAGCTTAGGGACTAGCGCACACAATGAGCAGTTCTTC. Its protein product is CASSLGTSAHNEQFF. Drawing the rest from reference TRBV7-3 and TRBJ2-1, the complete variable domain is GAGVSQTPSNKVTEKGKYVELRCDPISGHTALYWYRQSLGQGPEFLIYFQGTGAADDSGLPNDRFFAVRPEGSVSTLKIQRTERGDSAVYLCASSLGTSAHNEQFFGPGTRLTVL.

This clonotype was seen ten or more times. The rearrangement uses TRBV20-1 and TRBJ2-5; 8 bases line up with TRBD2. With 4 bases clipped from V and 2 bases from J, the junction kept 9 bases outside the gene matches. CDR1 DFQATT and CDR2 SNEGSKA come from the germline V gene (reference sequence). This CDR3 spans 15 amino acids. For the CDR3, the DNA is TGCAGTGCTAAGGAAGGGAGCGGGGGACAAGAGACCCAGTACTTC. It specifies CSAKEGSGGQETQYF.

This clonotype was seen ten or more times. The genes are TRBV27 and TRBJ2-7, with 7 bases identical to TRBD2. The trim removed 7 bases at V and 0 bases at J, leaving 6 bases unmatched. CDR3 length: 14 amino acids. The germline gives CDR1 MNHEY, CDR2 SMNVEV (reference sequence). CDR3 protein: CASKRDSVSYEQYF. DNA of the CDR3: TGTGCCAGCAAGCGGGACTCCGTCTCCTACGAGCAGTACTTC.

This clonotype ranks as medium-sized. The J gene is TRBJ2-1, the V gene TRBV29-1; 10 positions agree with TRBD2. The germline gives CDR1 SQVTM, CDR2 ANQGSEA. This CDR3 spans 13 amino acids. Trimming cost V 4 bases and J 8 bases; bases outside gene matches: 5. The CDR3 DNA reads as TGCAGCGTTGTGCCAGCGGGAGGGGATGAGCAGTTCTTC. Its translation is CSVVPAGGDEQFF.

This clonotype was observed at least ten times. The chain has TRBV4-2 and TRBJ2-7, with D maybe TRBD1 (5 bases). V lost 4 bases and J lost 6, with 10 bases in between. This CDR3 has 12 amino acids. Germline values: CDR1 LGHNA, CDR2 YNFKEQ. CDR3 coding DNA: TGTGCCAGCAGCCCCGGTAGGGGCGAGCAGTACTTC. Its translation is CASSPGRGEQYF.

V and J are TRBV21-1 and TRBJ2-5; TRBD2 is the table's D call, not checked against the DNA. TRBV21-1 is marked as a pseudogene. The CDR3 covers 15 residues. The CDR3 DNA follows: TGTGCCAGCAGCATAATATTTAGCGGGAGGGAGACCCAGTACTTC. It translates to CASSIIFSGRETQYF.

This clonotype was found many times. The chain uses TRBV20-1 and TRBJ2-3; 7 bases align to TRBD1. Germline lookup yields CDR1 DFQATT and CDR2 SNEGSKA (reference sequence). CDR3 length: 14 residues. With 6 bases clipped from V and 2 bases from J, the junction kept 8 bases outside the gene matches. CDR3 loop: CSATGTVATDTQYF. CDR3 coding DNA: TGCAGTGCGACCGGGACAGTTGCCACAGATACGCAGTATTTT.

This clonotype was counted at least ten times. The chain carries TRBV3-1 and TRBJ2-2; TRBD1 is a possible D gene (6 bases). This CDR3 has 14 residues. Deletions cut 0 bases from V and 9 bases from J, with 11 bases between. The germline V gene encodes CDR1 LGHDT and CDR2 YNNKEL (reference sequence). CDR3 region: CASSQEGARRELFF. CDR3 in DNA: TGTGCCAGCAGCCAAGAGGGGGCCCGAAGGGAGCTGTTTTTT.

This clonotype has a count of ten or more. The chain has TRBV10-3 and TRBJ2-2; 7 bases match TRBD1. With V trimmed by 6 bases and J by 7 bases, 8 bases remained unmatched. The CDR3 loop spans 14 amino acids. Germline loops: CDR1 ENHRY, CDR2 SYGVKD. The CDR3 loop reads CAISVQGLGGELFF. DNA of the CDR3: TGTGCCATCAGCGTACAGGGGCTCGGCGGGGAGCTGTTTTTT.

This clonotype was counted ten times or more. The chain uses TRBV6-5 and TRBJ2-3, with TRBD1 matching 9 bases. Germline-derived CDR1 and CDR2 are MNHEY and SVGAGI. Trimming cost V 5 bases and J 6 bases; bases outside gene matches: 12. The CDR3 is 16 residues long. The CDR3 nucleotides are TGTGCCAGCAGTCGCACGGGACAGGGTCAGATGGATACGCAGTATTTT. It is translated as CASSRTGQGQMDTQYF.

This clonotype was seen more than once but under ten times. The DNA for the CDR3 is TGCGCCAGCAGCCAAGTCGTCAGGGGCGAGCAGTACTTC. Protein product: CASSQVVRGEQYF. The chain employs TRBV4-3 and TRBJ2-7; tentatively, D is TRBD1 (6 bases). CDR1 is LGHNA, CDR2 YSLEER, per germline. The V end lost 1 base, the J end lost 6 bases, and 10 bases lay between the germline ends. CDR3 length: 13 amino acids.

This clonotype was counted many times. V usage is TRBV6-5 and J usage is TRBJ2-7; TRBD2 matches 7 bases. Germline-derived CDR1 and CDR2 are MNHEY and SVGAGI. V was clipped by 1 base and J by 2 bases; unmatched bases: 2. This CDR3 is built from 14 residues. CDR3 DNA: TGTGCCAGCAGTTACTTGGCGGGAGCCTACGAGCAGTACTTC. Translation gives CASSYLAGAYEQYF.

This clonotype has ten or more counts. V is TRBV7-2 and J is TRBJ2-3; D is uncertain. This CDR3 is 11 amino acids long. Germline V gives CDR1 SGHTA, CDR2 FQGNSA. V was shortened by 8 bases and J by 3 bases, with 6 bases between the two germline ends. CDR3 residues: CASRQTDTQYF. CDR3 in DNA: TGTGCCAGCCGCCAGACAGATACGCAGTATTTT.

Ten or more counts support this clonotype. CDR3: CASSGTFNNEQFF. DNA for the CDR3: TGTGCCAGCAGTGGGACTTTCAATAATGAGCAGTTCTTC. The chain joins TRBV6-1 to TRBJ2-1, with D perhaps TRBD2 (5 bases). CDR3 length: 13 amino acids. Trimming took 4 bases from V and 7 from J, leaving 11 bases between them. Looked up from germline, CDR1 is MNHNS and CDR2 is SASEGT.

The sample holds many counts of this clonotype. This chain connects TRBV18 to TRBJ1-6; D gene unclear. The CDR3 is made up of 15 amino acids. V lost 1 base, J lost 12 bases, and 16 bases lay in between. Germline CDR1 KGHSH, CDR2 LQKENI. The CDR3 sequence: CASSPQTNGDGPLHF. CDR3 in DNA: TGTGCCAGCTCACCACAGACGAACGGAGACGGACCCCTCCACTTT.

This clonotype was seen many times. V is TRBV6-4 and J is TRBJ2-6; either TRBD1 or TRBD2 may supply D (5 bases each). V lost 5 bases, J lost 2 bases, and 7 bases lay in between. CDR1 MRHNA and CDR2 SNTAGT come from the germline V gene. This CDR3 contains 14 residues. The CDR3 loop reads CASSTGPGANVLTF. The CDR3 bases are TGTGCCAGCAGTACGGGACCTGGGGCCAACGTCCTGACTTTC.

The sample holds many counts of this clonotype. This chain uses TRBV20-1 with TRBJ2-3; TRBD2 aligns across 10 bases. Trimming at V came to 0 bases and at J to 5 bases, leaving 5 bases not matched to a gene. Germline V gives CDR1 DFQATT, CDR2 SNEGSKA (reference sequence). The CDR3 is 15 amino acids. CDR3 loop: CSARDGLAGEDTQYF. The CDR3 DNA reads TGCAGTGCTAGAGATGGGCTAGCGGGAGAAGATACGCAGTATTTT.

V usage is TRBV24-1 and J usage is TRBJ2-5; 7 bases are shared with TRBD2. The CDR3 loop spans 16 amino acids. V shed 1 base and J 3 bases; nucleotides not matched to a gene: 7. The germline V gene has CDR1 KGHDR and CDR2 SFDVKD. CDR3 amino acids: CATSDFLTGGEETQYF. CDR3 sequence (DNA): TGTGCCACCAGTGATTTCCTAACGGGAGGAGAAGAGACCCAGTACTTC.

This clonotype was picked up many times. This chain uses TRBV28 with TRBJ2-5, with TRBD1 matching over 8 bases. V trimming: 4 bases; J trimming: 2 bases; junction bases outside the gene matches: 6. The germline V gene encodes CDR1 MDHEN and CDR2 SYDVKM. The CDR3 sequence is 15 residues long. This chain's CDR3 is CASSSGDRPQETQYF. Here the CDR3 DNA reads TGTGCCAGCAGTTCCGGGGACAGGCCACAAGAGACCCAGTACTTC.

The chain links TRBV10-3 to TRBJ2-3, with 10 nucleotides matching TRBD1. Looked up from germline, CDR1 is ENHRY and CDR2 is SYGVKD. The CDR3 sequence is 16 residues long. With V trimmed by 0 bases and J by 4 bases, 4 bases remained unmatched. CDR3 nucleotides: TGTGCCATCAGTGAGTCTCCGGGACAGGGGTCAGATACGCAGTATTTT. It yields the protein CAISESPGQGSDTQYF.

This clonotype was found many times. J is TRBJ2-3 and V is TRBV20-1; D not certain. There are 13 residues in the CDR3. The ends were cut back, 2 bases at V and 0 bases at J, with 6 bases in the middle. Germline-derived CDR1 and CDR2 are DFQATT and SNEGSKA (reference sequence). This CDR3 reads CSARQYSTDTQYF. CDR3 coding DNA: TGCAGTGCTAGACAGTATAGCACAGATACGCAGTATTTT.

This clonotype was seen many times. The chain recombines TRBV15 with TRBJ2-1, with 11 bases fitting TRBD2. The germline V gene encodes CDR1 LNHNV and CDR2 YYDKDF (reference sequence). CDR3 size: 18 residues. V lost 5 bases and J lost 10; bases outside the gene matches: 19. CDR3 in DNA: TGTGCCACCAGCCCGGAGGCGAATCGGGGGCTAGCGGGGGGAGAGCAGTTCTTC. This encodes CATSPEANRGLAGGEQFF.

This clonotype was seen repeatedly, ten times or more. The V gene is TRBV5-1, the J gene TRBJ2-5, with 9 bases identical to TRBD1. V shed 4 bases and J 5 bases; nucleotides not matched to a gene: 3. Per the germline V gene, CDR1 is SGHRS and CDR2 is YFSETQ. The CDR3 sequence is 13 residues long. The CDR3 reads CASSTGGGETQYF. The CDR3 nucleotides read TGCGCCAGCAGCACAGGGGGCGGGGAGACCCAGTACTTC.